Each of the 10 T cell receptor beta chains below was sequenced from the same sample in a study of regulatory T cells in long-lasting Graves disease. Indicated time point: newly diagnosed GD, antithyroid drugs for less than 3 months. RNA isolated from PBMCs was used to make the TCR library. Construction of the TCR beta libraries employed iRepertoire HTBI primers in conjunction with Arm-PCR of CDR3 regions. TCRdb analysed the multiplex PCR reads with MiXCR anew, one entry per CDR3 protein. The repertoire consists of roughly 400,000 distinct CDR3 sequences, with around 16% occurring once and the leading ten covering over 7%. The same sample was also used in a study of T cells in Graves' hyperthyroidism and ophthalmopathy.

The source was peripheral blood mononuclear cells (PBMCs), collected at new diagnosis, from a patient treated with antithyroid drugs. Receptors originate from a woman aged 40 to 50 with Graves disease.

This clonotype was recorded a few times. The chain joins TRBV28 to TRBJ1-5; D is undetermined. Germline V gives CDR1 MDHEN, CDR2 SYDVKM. The CDR3 sequence is 15 residues long. The V gene lost 6 bases and the J gene lost 3 bases, with 15 bases spanning the gap. CDR3 coding DNA: TGTGCCAGCAGCAATCGCCCCGTCAACAATCAGCCCCAGCATTTT. Protein product: CASSNRPVNNQPQHF.

In its sample, this clonotype was seen many times. V is TRBV20-1 and J is TRBJ1-1; D not resolved. Per germline, CDR1 DFQATT and CDR2 SNEGSKA (reference sequence). Trimming pared 0 bases from V and 5 bases from J, leaving 13 bases between. The CDR3 runs to 14 residues. The CDR3, as DNA: TGCAGTGCTAGAGAGGACCCTTGGGGAACTGAAGCTTTCTTT. The encoded protein is CSAREDPWGTEAFF.

There are many counts of this clonotype. The chain is built from TRBV27 and TRBJ2-1; TRBD2 matches 11 bases. The germline V gene has CDR1 MNHEY and CDR2 SMNVEV (reference sequence). CDR3 length: 15 amino acids. V dropped 2 bases and J dropped 8; count of bases not matched to a gene: 5. CDR3 region: CASSLQPSGRHEQFF. The CDR3, as DNA: TGTGCCAGCAGTTTACAACCTAGCGGGAGGCATGAGCAGTTCTTC.

This clonotype was detected many times. The chain combines TRBV28 with TRBJ2-1, with D possibly matching TRBD1 (6 bases). The CDR3 totals 11 residues. V lost 8 bases, J lost 8 bases, and 10 bases lay in between. Germline V CDR1 and CDR2: MDHEN, SYDVKM. CDR3 protein: CASGPGDEQFF. As DNA, the CDR3 is TGTGCCAGCGGACCAGGGGATGAGCAGTTCTTC. Complete variable domain (other parts from reference TRBV28 and TRBJ2-1): DVKVTQSSRYLVKRTGEKVFLECVQDMDHENMFWYRQDPGLGLRLIYFSYDVKMKEKGDIPEGYSVSREKKERFSLILESASTNQTSMYLCASGPGDEQFFGPGTRLTVL.

This clonotype was seen ten or more times. The chain couples TRBV7-9 to TRBJ2-7; the D gene is possibly TRBD1 (6 bases). The length of the CDR3 is 14 residues. Looked up from germline, CDR1 is SEHNR and CDR2 is FQNEAQ (reference sequence). V gave up 1 base and J gave up 5 bases, with 12 bases separating them. This CDR3 reads CASSLVARGDEQYF. DNA of the CDR3: TGTGCCAGCAGCTTAGTTGCCAGGGGTGACGAGCAGTACTTC.

This clonotype was observed at least ten times. The chain recombines TRBV6-2 or TRBV6-3 with TRBJ2-5, with D perhaps given as TRBD1 or TRBD2 (5 bases each). V was cut by 10 bases and J by 1 base, with 16 bases left in between. This CDR3 contains 14 residues. Germline V gives CDR1 MNHEY, CDR2 SVGEGT. CDR3 nucleotides: TGTGCCACCCTCTCCGGGGCAGCCCAAGAGACCCAGTACTTC. Translating it yields CATLSGAAQETQYF.

The genes are TRBV5-6 and TRBJ2-2; D is unresolved. The V gene lost 0 bases and the J gene lost 0 bases, with 6 bases spanning the gap. This CDR3 spans 15 amino acids. Germline V CDR1 and CDR2: SGHDT, YYEEEE. The CDR3 sequence is CASSLGPPNTGELFF. CDR3 DNA: TGTGCCAGCAGCTTGGGGCCGCCGAACACCGGGGAGCTGTTTTTT.

This clonotype turned up a few times. This chain connects TRBV3-1 to TRBJ2-1; no firm D call. The CDR3 is made up of 13 amino acids. Trimming took off 4 bases at V and 12 bases at J, with 16 bases between the two ends. CDR1 LGHDT and CDR2 YNNKEL come from the germline V gene (reference sequence). In DNA form, the CDR3 reads TGTGCCAGCAGCCCCAGGCCTGGCTATCGGCAGTTCTTC. It is translated as CASSPRPGYRQFF.

This clonotype came up many times. This chain uses TRBV6-1 with TRBJ2-5; D call uncertain. Germline CDR1 and CDR2: MNHNS and SASEGT. V lost 1 base and J lost 5, with 11 bases in between. This CDR3 has 14 residues. The CDR3: CASSEGSRSETQYF. CDR3 in DNA: TGTGCCAGCAGTGAAGGAAGTAGGTCGGAGACCCAGTACTTC.

Concerning this clonotype itself: This sequence may be a read error, since a much larger clone differs from it by one base. The V call is TRBV7-2, the J call TRBJ2-2, with TRBD2 as a possible D gene (6 bases). The CDR3 extends over 16 amino acids. CDR1 is SGHTA, CDR2 FQGNSA, per germline. In DNA form, the CDR3 reads TGTGCCAGCAGCTTAGGCTCTAACACGAACACCGGGGGGCTGTTTTTT. Its translation is CASSLGSNTNTGGLFF.